This T cell receptor beta chain was obtained from a study of T cell responses to AZD1222 COVID-19 vaccine. The study, taken as a whole, reports: Variant regions that are unmutated are reportedly the target of nearly half of spike-specific TCRs. Donors, mostly white British, included more females; clonal diversity was possibly underestimated. Of the AZD1222 recipients, only five to seven were seropositive at baseline.

In the case of this clone: Its matching antigen is unknown.

The repertoire was sequenced with immunoSEQ multiplex PCR; TCRdb's copy has only in-frame clones and lacks some. The table shows about 89,000 clones, with 89% occurring only once. This receptor was identified in an adult who received the AZD1222 COVID-19 vaccine. Sequenced material: peripheral blood, taken 28 days after the second AZD1222 dose.

The CDR3 region is CASSLGWLAGGNNEQFF. CDR3 sequence (DNA): TGTGCCAGCAGCTTGGGGTGGTTAGCGGGGGGCAACAATGAGCAGTTCTTC. This chain connects TRBV5-8 to TRBJ2-1; 10 bases are shared with TRBD2. After removal of 0 bases from V and 5 bases from J, the junction contained 8 bases not matched to a gene. This CDR3 contains 17 residues. Germline CDR1 and CDR2: SGHTS and YDEGEE.